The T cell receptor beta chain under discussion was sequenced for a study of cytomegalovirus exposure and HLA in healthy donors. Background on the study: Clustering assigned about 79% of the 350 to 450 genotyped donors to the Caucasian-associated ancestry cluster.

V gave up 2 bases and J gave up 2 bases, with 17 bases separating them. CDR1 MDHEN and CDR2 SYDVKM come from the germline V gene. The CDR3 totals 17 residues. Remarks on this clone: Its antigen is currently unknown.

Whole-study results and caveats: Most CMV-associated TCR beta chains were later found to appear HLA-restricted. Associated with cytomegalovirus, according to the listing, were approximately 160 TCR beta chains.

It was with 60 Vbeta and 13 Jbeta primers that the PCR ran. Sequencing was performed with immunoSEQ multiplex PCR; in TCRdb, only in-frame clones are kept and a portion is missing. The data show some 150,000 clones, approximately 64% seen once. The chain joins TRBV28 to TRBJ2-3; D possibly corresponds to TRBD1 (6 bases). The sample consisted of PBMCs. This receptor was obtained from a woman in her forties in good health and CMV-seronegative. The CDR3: CASSLIQGWTYTDTQYF. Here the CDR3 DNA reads TGTGCCAGCAGTTTAATACAGGGTTGGACGTACACAGATACGCAGTATTTT. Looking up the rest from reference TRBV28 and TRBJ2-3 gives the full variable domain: DVKVTQSSRYLVKRTGEKVFLECVQDMDHENMFWYRQDPGLGLRLIYFSYDVKMKEKGDIPEGYSVSREKKERFSLILESASTNQTSMYLCASSLIQGWTYTDTQYFGPGTRLTVL.